This TCR beta chain was recovered during a study of monozygotic twins with inflammatory bowel disease. TCRdb reworked the 5' RACE reads into one entry per CDR3 protein, no DNA. With about 210,000 distinct CDR3 sequences in the sample, the ten largest clones hold more than 7.5%. The source is a human donor with ulcerative colitis or Crohn's disease, or a healthy co-twin of an affected twin (not recorded which). The sequenced material came from blood.

The CDR3 protein is CASSLVSGGNNQPQHF. J is TRBJ1-5 and V is TRBV7-2; TCRdb indicates TRBD1, and absent DNA this call remains unverified. This CDR3 has 16 amino acids. Germline assignment: CDR1 SGHTA and CDR2 FQGNSA.